This T cell receptor beta chain emerged from a study of spatial heterogeneity in lung cancer. In the study overall: Samples were obtained from some 72 donors, all untreated early-stage non-small cell lung cancer patients. Median follow-up for sequenced PBMC samples was roughly two years after resection, when such samples existed.

The J segment lost 5 bases and the V segment lost 4 bases, leaving 11 bases of the junction unmatched. Germline CDR1 reads LGHNA; CDR2 reads YSLEER. The CDR3 loop spans 17 amino acids. The sample holds many counts of this clonotype. Indicated time point: blood at routine non-recurrence follow-up after resection. No cells were sorted before sequencing. The whole RNA sequenced was extracted from tumor, nontumor lung or frozen PBMC. TCRdb used MiXCR to reprocess the 5' RACE reads, holding one entry per CDR3 protein. Counted here are 20,000 to 30,000 distinct CDR3 sequences, about 9.8% occurring once; the ten biggest clones make up approximately 21%.

This TCR derives from a male donor with early-stage non-small cell lung cancer. This rearrangement joins TRBV4-3 to TRBJ2-2; 9 bases line up with TRBD1. This specimen consisted of PBMCs, obtained at follow-up. This CDR3 is CASSRLTGTGRTGELFF. The CDR3 DNA follows: TGCGCCAGCAGCCGCCTAACCGGGACAGGGAGGACCGGGGAGCTGTTTTTT.